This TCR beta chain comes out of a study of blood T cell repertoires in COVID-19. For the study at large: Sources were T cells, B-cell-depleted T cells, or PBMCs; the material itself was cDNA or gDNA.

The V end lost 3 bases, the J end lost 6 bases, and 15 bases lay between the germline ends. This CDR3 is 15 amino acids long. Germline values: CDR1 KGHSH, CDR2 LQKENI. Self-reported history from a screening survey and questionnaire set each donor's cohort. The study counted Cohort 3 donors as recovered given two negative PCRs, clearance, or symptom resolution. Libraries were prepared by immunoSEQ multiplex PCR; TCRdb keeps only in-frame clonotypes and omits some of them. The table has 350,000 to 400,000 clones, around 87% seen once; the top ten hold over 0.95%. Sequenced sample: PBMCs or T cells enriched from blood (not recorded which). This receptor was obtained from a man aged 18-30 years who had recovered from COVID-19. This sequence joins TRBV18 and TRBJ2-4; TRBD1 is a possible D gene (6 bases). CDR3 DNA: TGTGCCAGCTCACCTGGGACATCCAAAGGAAACATTCAGTACTTC. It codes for CASSPGTSKGNIQYF.